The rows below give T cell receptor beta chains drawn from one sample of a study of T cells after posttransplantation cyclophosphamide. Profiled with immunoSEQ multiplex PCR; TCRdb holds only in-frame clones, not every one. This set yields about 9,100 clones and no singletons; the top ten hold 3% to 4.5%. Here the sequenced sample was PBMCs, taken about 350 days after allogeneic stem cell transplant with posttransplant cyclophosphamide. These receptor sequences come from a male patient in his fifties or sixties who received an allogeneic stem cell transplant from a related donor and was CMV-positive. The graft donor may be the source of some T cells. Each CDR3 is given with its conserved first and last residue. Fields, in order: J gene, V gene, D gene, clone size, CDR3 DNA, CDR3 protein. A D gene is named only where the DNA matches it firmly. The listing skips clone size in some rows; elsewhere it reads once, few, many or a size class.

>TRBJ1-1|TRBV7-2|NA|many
TGTGCCAGCAGCTTTACCGCGACAGTGAACACTGAAGCTTTCTTT
CASSFTATVNTEAFF
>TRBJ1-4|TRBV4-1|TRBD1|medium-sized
TGCGCCAGCAGCCAAGAGTACGGGACAGCAACTAATGAAAAACTGTTTTTT
CASSQEYGTATNEKLFF
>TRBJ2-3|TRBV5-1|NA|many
TGCGCCAGCAGTCCGTCCACGGCGGAGACAGATACGCAGTATTTT
CASSPSTAETDTQYF
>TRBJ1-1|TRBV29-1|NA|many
TGCAGCGTTGAAGACTCTTCTGGACTTTGGAACACTGAAGCTTTCTTT
CSVEDSSGLWNTEAFF
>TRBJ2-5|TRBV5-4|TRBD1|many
TGTGCCAGCAGCTTAAAAGACAGGGGCCAAGAGACCCAGTACTTC
CASSLKDRGQETQYF
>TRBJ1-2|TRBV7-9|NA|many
TGTGCCAGCAGCGCCTTCGGGGGGGGCTATGGCTACACCTTC
CASSAFGGGYGYTF
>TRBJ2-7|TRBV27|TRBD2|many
TGTGCCAGCAGTTTCCGTGGTAGCGGGACCTACGAGCAGTACTTC
CASSFRGSGTYEQYF
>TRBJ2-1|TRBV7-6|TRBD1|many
TGTGCCAGCAGCATTGGACAGGGCCCTTACAATGAGCAGTTCTTC
CASSIGQGPYNEQFF
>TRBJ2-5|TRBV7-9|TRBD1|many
TGTGCCAGCAGCCCTAAGGGGGCCCGAGGGGAGACCCAGTACTTC
CASSPKGARGETQYF
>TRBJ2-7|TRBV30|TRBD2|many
TGTGCCCAGGGTTTAGCGGGAGGGCCGGTGTACTTC
CAQGLAGGPVYF
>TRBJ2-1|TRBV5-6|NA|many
TGTGCCAGCAGCTTGACAGGGCGGACCTACAATGAGCAGTTCTTC
CASSLTGRTYNEQFF
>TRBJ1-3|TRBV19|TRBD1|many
TGTGCCAGTAGTATGACAGGGACTGGAAACACCATATATTTT
CASSMTGTGNTIYF
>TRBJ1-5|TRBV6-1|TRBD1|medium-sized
TGTGCCAGCAGTATGACAGGGGGCTATCAGCCCCAGCATTTT
CASSMTGGYQPQHF
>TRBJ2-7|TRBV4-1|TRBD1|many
TGCGCCAGCAGCCCCGACAGGGGGCTATACGAGCAGTACTTC
CASSPDRGLYEQYF
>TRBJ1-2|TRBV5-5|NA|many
TGTGCCAGCAGCTCACAGGTGACCTATGGCTACACCTTC
CASSSQVTYGYTF
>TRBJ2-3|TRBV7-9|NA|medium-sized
TGTGCCAGCAGCTTAGAGGGGCAGACAGATACGCAGTATTTT
CASSLEGQTDTQYF
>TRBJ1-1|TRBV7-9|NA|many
TGTGCCAGCAGCTCACAGGGCTTCTTCACTGAAGCTTTCTTT
CASSSQGFFTEAFF
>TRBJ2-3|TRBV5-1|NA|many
TGCGCCAGCAGCTCGACTCCGGGAACACACACAGATACGCAGTATTTT
CASSSTPGTHTDTQYF
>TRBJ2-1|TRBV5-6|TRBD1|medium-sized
TGTGCCAGCAGTTTGAAGTGGGACAGGATGGGTAATGAGCAGTTCTTC
CASSLKWDRMGNEQFF
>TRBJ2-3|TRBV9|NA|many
TGTGCCAGCGCCGGGCAGGGATCAGATACGCAGTATTTT
CASAGQGSDTQYF
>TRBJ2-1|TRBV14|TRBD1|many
TGTGCCAGCAGCCAAGTCTGGGACAGCCAGTTCTTC
CASSQVWDSQFF
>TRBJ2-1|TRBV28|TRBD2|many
TGTGCCAGCAGCCAAGCGGGAGTTGTGGATGAGCAGTTCTTC
CASSQAGVVDEQFF
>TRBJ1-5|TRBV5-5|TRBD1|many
TGTGCCAGCAGCTTGGCCGGGGCAGGGGGAGGTCAGCCCCAGCATTTT
CASSLAGAGGGQPQHF
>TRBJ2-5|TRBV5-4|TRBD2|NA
TGTGCCAGCAGCCACACGGGACTAGGCGGCCAAGAGACCCAGTACTTC
CASSHTGLGGQETQYF
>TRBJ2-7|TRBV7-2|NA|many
TGTGCCAGCAGCTTCTTCGGGACTGTCAACTACGAGCAGTACTTC
CASSFFGTVNYEQYF
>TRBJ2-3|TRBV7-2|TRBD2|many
TGTGCCAGCAGTCCCCCTCGGCGACTAGCGGGGCGACCCACAGATACGCAGTATTTT
CASSPPRRLAGRPTDTQYF
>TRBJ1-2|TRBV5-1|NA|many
TGCGCCAGCAGCTCTCGACAGGCGGCCACTGGCTACACCTTC
CASSSRQAATGYTF
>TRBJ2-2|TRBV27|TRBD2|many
TGTGCCAGCAGTGGGGCGGGGGGGTATACCGGGGAGCTGTTTTTT
CASSGAGGYTGELFF
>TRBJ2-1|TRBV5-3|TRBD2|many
TGTGCCAGAAGCCCCGGACTAGCGGGAGGCAATGAGCAGTTCTTC
CARSPGLAGGNEQFF
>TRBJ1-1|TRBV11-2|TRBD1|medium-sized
TGTGCCAGCAGCTTAGCTACAGGGGCCGGGGGAACTGAAGCTTTCTTT
CASSLATGAGGTEAFF
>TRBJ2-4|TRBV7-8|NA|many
TGTGCCAGCGCGGGGCAGCTAGCCAAAAACATTCAGTACTTC
CASAGQLAKNIQYF
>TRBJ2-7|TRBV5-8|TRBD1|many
TGTGCCAGCAGCAAGACAGGGGGTGAGGACGAGCAGTACTTC
CASSKTGGEDEQYF
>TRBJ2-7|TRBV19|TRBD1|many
TGTGCCAGTAGCGGCACAGGGGGCTTCGAGCAGTACTTC
CASSGTGGFEQYF
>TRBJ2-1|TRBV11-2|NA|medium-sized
TGTGCCAGCAGCTCTCATGACTCCAGCTCCTACAATGAGCAGTTCTTC
CASSSHDSSSYNEQFF
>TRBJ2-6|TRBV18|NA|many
TGTGCCAGCTCACCACCCACCCCCGGCTCTGGGGCCAACGTCCTGACTTTC
CASSPPTPGSGANVLTF
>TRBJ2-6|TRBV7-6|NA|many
TGTGCCAGCAGCCTTGGGACACTACGGGCCAACGTCCTGACTTTC
CASSLGTLRANVLTF
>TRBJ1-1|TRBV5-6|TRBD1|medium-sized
TGTGCCAGCAGCTTTGGCTCGAGGGGGCTCGGCACTGAAGCTTTCTTT
CASSFGSRGLGTEAFF
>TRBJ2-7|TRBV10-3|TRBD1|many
TGTGCCATCAGTTACGGACAGGGGGCCTACGAGCAGTACTTC
CAISYGQGAYEQYF
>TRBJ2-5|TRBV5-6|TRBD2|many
TGTGCCAGCAGCTCGGGACTAGCGGGATCGGGGACCCAGTACTTC
CASSSGLAGSGTQYF
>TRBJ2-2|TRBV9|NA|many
TGTGCCAGCAGCGTAGTTGCGGGAACCGGGGAGCTGTTTTTT
CASSVVAGTGELFF
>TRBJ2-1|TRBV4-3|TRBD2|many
TGCGCCAGCAGCCAAGTACGGGGGGGCTACAATGAGCAGTTCTTC
CASSQVRGGYNEQFF
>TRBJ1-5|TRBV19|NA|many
TGTGCCAGTAGTATAGTACATCGGGGGGTGAGCAATCAGCCCCAGCATTTT
CASSIVHRGVSNQPQHF
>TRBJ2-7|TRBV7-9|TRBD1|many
TGTGCCAGCAGCTTAGCCTCAACAGGGGCCGAGCAGTACTTC
CASSLASTGAEQYF
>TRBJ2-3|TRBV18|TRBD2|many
TGTGCCAGCTCACCTCCCCAGGGACTAGCGGCAGATACGCAGTATTTT
CASSPPQGLAADTQYF
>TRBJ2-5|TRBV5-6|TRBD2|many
TGTGCCAGCAGCTTGTCACGGTGGGGTAGCGGGAGCGGTAGGGAGACCCAGTACTTC
CASSLSRWGSGSGRETQYF
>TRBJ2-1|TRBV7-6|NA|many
TGTGCCAGCAGCTTAAAACAGAGCTCCTACAATGAGCAGTTCTTC
CASSLKQSSYNEQFF
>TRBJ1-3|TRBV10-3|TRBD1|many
TGTGCCATCAGGGGGGACAGCACCAGGGGAAACACCATATATTTT
CAIRGDSTRGNTIYF
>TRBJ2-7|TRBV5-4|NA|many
TGTGCCAGCAGCTTCAGTTGGGGGGGCCCTTCAGGAGTCTACGAGCAGTACTTC
CASSFSWGGPSGVYEQYF
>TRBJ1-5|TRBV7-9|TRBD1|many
TGTGCCAGCAGCCCGGGACAGGGACGCAATCAGCCCCAGCATTTT
CASSPGQGRNQPQHF
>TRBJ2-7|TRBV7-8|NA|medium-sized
TGTGCCAGCAGCTTAGGACAGCACCCTTCCTACGAGCAGTACTTC
CASSLGQHPSYEQYF
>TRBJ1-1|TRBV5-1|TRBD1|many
TGCGCCAGCAGCTTGACAGGGACAGACACTGAAGCTTTCTTT
CASSLTGTDTEAFF
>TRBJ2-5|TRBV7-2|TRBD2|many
TGTGCCAGCAGCTCCGGGACTAGCGGGGGGGCCCCAGAGACCCAGTACTTC
CASSSGTSGGAPETQYF
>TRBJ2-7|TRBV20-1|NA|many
TGCAGTGCTAGAGAGAGGTACGAGCAGTACTTC
CSARERYEQYF
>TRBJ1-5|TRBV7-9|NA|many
TGTGCCAGCAGCGCAAGGGGGTCGTCCGATCAGCCCCAGCATTTT
CASSARGSSDQPQHF
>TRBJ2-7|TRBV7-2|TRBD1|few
TGTGCCAGCAGCTTAGCATGGGGACAGGGATGGTACGAGCAGTACTTC
CASSLAWGQGWYEQYF